The clone carrying this T cell receptor (beta chain) occurred a few times. Antigen specificity is unknown. This specimen comes from a study of spatial heterogeneity in lung cancer. For the study at large: Samples were obtained from 70 or so donors, all untreated early-stage non-small cell lung cancer patients.

Per the germline V gene, CDR1 is SEHNR and CDR2 is FQNEAQ (reference sequence). This CDR3 spans 13 amino acids. Trimming pared 1 base from V and 9 bases from J, leaving 9 bases between. Time point noted: blood at routine non-recurrence follow-up after resection. From tumor, nontumor lung or frozen PBMC, whole RNA was taken unsorted for sequencing. Study-wide points: TCRs found ubiquitously expanded in tumor appeared in blood more at resection than at follow-up.

Via MiXCR, TCRdb re-called the 5' RACE reads, giving one row per CDR3 protein. The profile shows 20,000 to 30,000 distinct CDR3 sequences, around 10% of them singletons. The clonotype was recovered from a male donor with early-stage non-small cell lung cancer. The material was PBMCs, obtained at follow-up. J is TRBJ1-4 and V is TRBV7-9; D gene uncertain. DNA of the CDR3: TGTGCCAGCAGCTTAGGACTGGAGAAAAAACTGTTTTTT. This translates into CASSLGLEKKLFF. Supplemented by reference TRBV7-9 and TRBJ1-4, the full variable domain reads DTGVSQNPRHKITKRGQNVTFRCDPISEHNRLYWYRQTLGQGPEFLTYFQNEAQLEKSRLLSDRFSAERPKGSFSTLEIQRTEQGDSAMYLCASSLGLEKKLFFGSGTQLSVL.